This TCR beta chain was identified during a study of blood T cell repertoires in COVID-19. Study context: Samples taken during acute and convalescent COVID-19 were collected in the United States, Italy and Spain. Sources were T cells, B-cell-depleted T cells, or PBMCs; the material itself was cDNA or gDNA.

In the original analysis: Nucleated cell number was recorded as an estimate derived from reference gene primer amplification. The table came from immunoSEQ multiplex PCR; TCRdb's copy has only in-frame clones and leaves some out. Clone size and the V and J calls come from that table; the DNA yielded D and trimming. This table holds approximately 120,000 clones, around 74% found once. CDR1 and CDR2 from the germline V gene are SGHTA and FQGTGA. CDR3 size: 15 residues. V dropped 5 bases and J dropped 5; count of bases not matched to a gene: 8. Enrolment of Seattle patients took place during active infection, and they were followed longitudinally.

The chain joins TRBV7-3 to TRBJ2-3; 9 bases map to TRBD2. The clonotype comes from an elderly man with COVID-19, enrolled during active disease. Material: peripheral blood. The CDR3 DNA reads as TGTGCCAGCAGCCCTTTTAGCGGGAGTGGAGATACGCAGTATTTT. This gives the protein CASSPFSGSGDTQYF. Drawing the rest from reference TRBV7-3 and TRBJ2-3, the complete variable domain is GAGVSQTPSNKVTEKGKYVELRCDPISGHTALYWYRQSLGQGPEFLIYFQGTGAADDSGLPNDRFFAVRPEGSVSTLKIQRTERGDSAVYLCASSPFSGSGDTQYFGPGTRLTVL.